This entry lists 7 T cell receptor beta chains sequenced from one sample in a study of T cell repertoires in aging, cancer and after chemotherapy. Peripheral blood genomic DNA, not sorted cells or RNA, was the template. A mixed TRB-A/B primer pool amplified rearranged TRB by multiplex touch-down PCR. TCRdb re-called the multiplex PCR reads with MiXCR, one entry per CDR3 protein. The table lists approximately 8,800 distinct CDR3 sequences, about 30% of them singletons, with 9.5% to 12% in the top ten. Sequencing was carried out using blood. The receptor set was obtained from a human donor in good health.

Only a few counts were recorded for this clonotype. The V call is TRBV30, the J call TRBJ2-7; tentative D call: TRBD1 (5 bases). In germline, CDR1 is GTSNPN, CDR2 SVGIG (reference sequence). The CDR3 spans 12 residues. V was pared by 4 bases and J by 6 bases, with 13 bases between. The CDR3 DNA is TGTGCCTGGAAACCTGGACAAGTCGAGCAGTACTTC. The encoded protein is CAWKPGQVEQYF. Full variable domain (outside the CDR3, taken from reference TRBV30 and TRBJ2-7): SQTIHQWPATLVQPVGSPLSLECTVEGTSNPNLYWYRQAAGRGLQLLFYSVGIGQISSEVPQNLSASRPQDRQFILSSKKLLLSDSGFYLCAWKPGQVEQYFGPGTRLTVT.

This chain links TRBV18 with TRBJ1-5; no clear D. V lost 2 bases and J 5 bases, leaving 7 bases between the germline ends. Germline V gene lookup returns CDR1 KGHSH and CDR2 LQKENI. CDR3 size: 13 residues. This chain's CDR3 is CASSPDGYQPQHF. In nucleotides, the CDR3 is TGTGCCAGCTCACCAGACGGATATCAGCCCCAGCATTTT.

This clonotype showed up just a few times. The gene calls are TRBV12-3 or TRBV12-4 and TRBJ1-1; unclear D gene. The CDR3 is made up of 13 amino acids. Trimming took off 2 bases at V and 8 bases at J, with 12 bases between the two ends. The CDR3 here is CASSLQEHLEAFF. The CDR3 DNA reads TGTGCCAGCAGTTTACAGGAGCACCTAGAAGCTTTCTTT.

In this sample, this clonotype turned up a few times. The CDR3, as DNA: TGTGCCAGCAGCTGGCCCCGCCAGGGAGTAACTGAAGCTTTCTTT. Its protein product is CASSWPRQGVTEAFF. The J gene is TRBJ1-1, the V gene TRBV13, with D perhaps matching TRBD1 (5 bases). V lost 4 bases and J 5 bases, leaving 17 bases between the germline ends. The CDR3 runs 15 residues. Germline CDR1 reads PRHDT; CDR2 reads FYEKMQ (reference sequence).

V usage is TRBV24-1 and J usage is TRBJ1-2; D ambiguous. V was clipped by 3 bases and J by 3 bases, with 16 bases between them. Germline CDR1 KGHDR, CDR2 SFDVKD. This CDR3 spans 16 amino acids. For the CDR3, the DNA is TGTGCCACCAGTGATCCGACACCCACAAGGGACTATGGCTACACCTTC. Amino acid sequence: CATSDPTPTRDYGYTF.

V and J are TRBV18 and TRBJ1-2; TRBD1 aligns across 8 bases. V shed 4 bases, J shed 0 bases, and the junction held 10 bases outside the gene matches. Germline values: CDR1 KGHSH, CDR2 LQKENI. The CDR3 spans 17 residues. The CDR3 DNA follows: TGTGCCAGCTCACGAGGGACAGGCGAAACAGCTAACTATGGCTACACCTTC. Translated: CASSRGTGETANYGYTF.

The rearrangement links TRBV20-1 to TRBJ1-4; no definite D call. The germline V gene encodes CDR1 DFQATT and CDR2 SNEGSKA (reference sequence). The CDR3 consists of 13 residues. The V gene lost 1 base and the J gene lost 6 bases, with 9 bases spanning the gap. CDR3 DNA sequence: TGCAGTGCTAGAGTCCAGAACGATGAAAAACTGTTTTTT. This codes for CSARVQNDEKLFF.